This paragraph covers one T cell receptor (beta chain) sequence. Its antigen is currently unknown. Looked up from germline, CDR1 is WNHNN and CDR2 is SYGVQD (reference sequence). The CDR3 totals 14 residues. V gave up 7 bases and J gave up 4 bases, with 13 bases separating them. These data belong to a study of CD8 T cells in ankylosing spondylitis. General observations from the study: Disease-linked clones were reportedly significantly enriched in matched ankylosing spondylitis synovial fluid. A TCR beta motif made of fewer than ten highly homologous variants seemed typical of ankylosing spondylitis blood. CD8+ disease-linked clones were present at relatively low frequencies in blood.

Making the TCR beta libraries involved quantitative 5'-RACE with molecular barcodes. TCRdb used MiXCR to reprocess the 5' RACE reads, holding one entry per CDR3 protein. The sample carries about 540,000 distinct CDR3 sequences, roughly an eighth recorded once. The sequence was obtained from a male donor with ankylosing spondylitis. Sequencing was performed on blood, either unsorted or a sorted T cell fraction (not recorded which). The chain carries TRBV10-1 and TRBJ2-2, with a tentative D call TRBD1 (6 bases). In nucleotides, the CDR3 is TGCGCCAGCACACCCAACAGGGCCACCGGGGAGCTGTTTTTT. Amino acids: CASTPNRATGELFF.